The 26 T cell receptor beta chains presented below share a single source sample, sequenced in a study of shared clonotypes between healthy human individuals. Naive-designated CD8 cells lacked CD45RO, were positively enriched for CCR7, and omitted terminally differentiated effector memory CD45RA+ cells. The method was immunoSEQ multiplex PCR; TCRdb's version includes in-frame clones alone and lacks a portion of them. The sample comprises about 1,900,000 clones, less than 95% of which are singletons, and 1.2% rests with the top ten. The specimen sequenced was naive CD8+ T cells sorted from blood. The receptors here all came from a man aged 18 to 30 in good health.

V gene TRBV5-1 combines with J gene TRBJ1-4, with D tentatively TRBD1 (6 bases). The CDR3 totals 14 residues. Germline CDR1 reads SGHRS; CDR2 reads YFSETQ. With 3 bases removed from V and 5 bases from J, the gap between germline ends came to 11 bases. CDR3 in DNA: TGCGCCAGCAGCTCGGACAGAACCAATGAAAAACTGTTTTTT. Protein: CASSSDRTNEKLFF.

This rearrangement joins TRBV28 to TRBJ1-1; no firm D call. The CDR3 spans 15 residues. Trimming took off 5 bases at V and 3 bases at J, with 16 bases between the two ends. Germline CDR1 is MDHEN and CDR2 is SYDVKM. CDR3 sequence reads: CASSHLWESDTEAFF. CDR3 sequence (DNA): TGTGCCAGCAGTCATCTCTGGGAATCGGACACTGAAGCTTTCTTT.

The rearrangement links TRBV4-3 to TRBJ1-1; TRBD1 might be the D (5 bases). Trimming removed 0 bases from V and 4 bases from J, with 9 bases in between. Germline values: CDR1 LGHNA, CDR2 YSLEER. The CDR3 extends over 14 amino acids. The DNA of the CDR3 is TGCGCCAGCAGCCAAGAGGGGGTCGGCACTGAAGCTTTCTTT. Encoded protein: CASSQEGVGTEAFF.

CDR3 sequence: CASSLNTMESQPQHF. CDR3 sequence (DNA): TGTGCCAGCAGCTTAAACACGATGGAGTCTCAGCCCCAGCATTTT. The chain employs TRBV11-2 and TRBJ1-5, with D unresolved. This CDR3 has 15 residues. The V gene's germline CDR1 is SGHAT and CDR2 FQNNGV. Trimming cost V 2 bases and J 6 bases, with 14 bases left between them.

This clone was observed a few times. Other DNA sequences in this sample translate to the same CDR3. This chain connects TRBV5-6 to TRBJ2-1, with D perhaps TRBD2 (6 bases). This CDR3 comprises 12 residues. Germline lookup yields CDR1 SGHDT and CDR2 YYEEEE. V was cut by 4 bases and J by 5 bases, with 7 bases left in between. The CDR3 DNA follows: TGTGCCAGCAGCCCGGGGGACAATGAGCAGTTCTTC. Translated, it gives CASSPGDNEQFF.

The chain employs TRBV7-2 and TRBJ2-3; unclear D gene. CDR1 SGHTA and CDR2 FQGNSA come from the germline V gene. This CDR3 is built from 12 residues. Trimming took off 4 bases at V and 6 bases at J, with 8 bases between the two ends. The CDR3 DNA reads TGTGCCAGCAGCTCCTTAGATGATACGCAGTATTTT. Its protein is CASSSLDDTQYF. The variable domain in full, completed from reference TRBV7-2 and TRBJ2-3, reads GAGVSQSPSNKVTEKGKDVELRCDPISGHTALYWYRQSLGQGLEFLIYFQGNSAPDKSGLPSDRFSAERTGGSVSTLTIQRTQQEDSAVYLCASSSLDDTQYFGPGTRLTVL.

The J gene is TRBJ1-1, the V gene TRBV5-1, with D possibly matching TRBD1 (6 bases). V shed 3 bases and J shed 8 bases, with 23 bases lying between them. This CDR3 has 16 residues. Germline V CDR1 and CDR2: SGHRS, YFSETQ. CDR3 loop: CASSSGTSNLDEEAFF. In nucleotides, the CDR3 is TGCGCCAGCAGCTCCGGGACAAGCAATTTAGACGAGGAAGCTTTCTTT.

As regards this clone: At the DNA level, this CDR3 is encoded by other sequences in the same sample as well. CDR3 in DNA: TGCGCCAGCAGCCTACGGGACTCGAGCTCCTACGAGCAGTACTTC. Its protein product is CASSLRDSSSYEQYF. V and J are TRBV4-1 and TRBJ2-7, with D maybe TRBD2 (6 bases). Germline V gives CDR1 MGHRA, CDR2 YSYEKL. Trimming stripped 4 bases from V and 0 bases from J, with 13 bases between. This CDR3 spans 15 amino acids.

CDR3 protein: CASSLLKTGSSYEQYF. CDR3 DNA sequence: TGCGCCAGCAGCCTACTCAAGACTGGGAGCTCCTACGAGCAGTACTTC. V and J are TRBV4-1 and TRBJ2-7; D perhaps matches TRBD2 (5 bases). This CDR3 has 16 amino acids. Germline V lookup: CDR1 MGHRA, CDR2 YSYEKL. Trimming took off 4 bases at V and 0 bases at J, with 16 bases between the two ends.

Details on this clone: The identical CDR3 is also encoded by other nucleotide sequences in the sample. The rearrangement joins TRBV6-5 to TRBJ1-1; D is undetermined. There are 13 residues in the CDR3. Between the trimmed V and J ends, which lost 2 bases and 4 bases, there was a span of 8 bases. Germline V CDR1 and CDR2: MNHEY, SVGAGI. CDR3 DNA sequence: TGTGCCAGCAGTTACGGGCTAGGCACTGAAGCTTTCTTT. It translates to CASSYGLGTEAFF.

The chain is built from TRBV28 and TRBJ1-2, with a weak D call TRBD1 (5 bases). The V and J ends lost 4 bases and 8 bases respectively, with 14 bases between them. This CDR3 spans 13 amino acids. The germline CDR1 and CDR2 sequences are MDHEN and SYDVKM. The CDR3 DNA reads TGTGCCAGCAGTTACCCTGACAGAAACGGCTACACCTTC. Amino acid sequence: CASSYPDRNGYTF.

The gene calls are TRBV19 and TRBJ1-6; D ambiguous. V was clipped by 7 bases and J by 4 bases, with 11 bases between them. The CDR3 sequence is 14 residues long. Looked up from germline, CDR1 is LNHDA and CDR2 is SQIVND (reference sequence). CDR3 DNA sequence: TGTGCCAGTACCAACATAGAATATAATTCACCCCTCCACTTT. Encoded protein: CASTNIEYNSPLHF.

This clone was recorded once. CDR3 sequence reads: CASSPPSDNEQFF. For the CDR3, the DNA is TGTGCCAGCAGCCCCCCTTCGGACAATGAGCAGTTCTTC. The V and J genes are TRBV7-9 and TRBJ2-1; D not certain. V shed 5 bases and J shed 5 bases, with 10 bases lying between them. CDR1 is SEHNR, CDR2 FQNEAQ, per germline (reference sequence). The CDR3 extends over 13 amino acids.

The chain recombines TRBV29-1 with TRBJ2-2, with TRBD2 identical over 10 bases. The CDR3 consists of 17 residues. CDR1 and CDR2 (germline): SQVTM, ANQGSEA. With 7 bases clipped from V and 4 bases from J, the junction kept 15 bases outside the gene matches. CDR3 in DNA: TGCAGCGCCGTGGGTCGAGCGGGAGGGCCGGGCACCGGGGAGCTGTTTTTT. Amino acids: CSAVGRAGGPGTGELFF.

The chain is built from TRBV5-1 and TRBJ2-7; 9 nucleotides line up with TRBD1. V lost 4 bases and J lost 4; bases outside the gene matches: 12. Germline CDR1 reads SGHRS; CDR2 reads YFSETQ. The CDR3 is 16 amino acids. This CDR3 reads CASSLLPTGGTYEQYF. In DNA, the CDR3 is TGCGCCAGCAGCCTACTACCGACAGGGGGAACTTACGAGCAGTACTTC. The whole variable domain, filled in from reference TRBV5-1 and TRBJ2-7, reads KAGVTQTPRYLIKTRGQQVTLSCSPISGHRSVSWYQQTPGQGLQFLFEYFSETQRNKGNFPGRFSGRQFSNSRSEMNVSTLELGDSALYLCASSLLPTGGTYEQYFGPGTRLTVT.

Comments on this clone: The same CDR3 also results from other DNA sequences found in this sample. The chain is built from TRBV30 and TRBJ2-3; D is possibly TRBD1 or TRBD2 (5 bases each). Germline-derived CDR1 and CDR2 are GTSNPN and SVGIG (reference sequence). This CDR3 has 15 amino acids. Trimming took 0 bases from V and 0 from J, leaving 10 bases between them. DNA for the CDR3: TGTGCCTGGAGTGTCGGGGCCGCTAGCACAGATACGCAGTATTTT. Its translation is CAWSVGAASTDTQYF.

The chain joins TRBV6-1 to TRBJ2-5; D is uncertain. The CDR3 extends over 15 amino acids. V was clipped by 3 bases and J by 4 bases, with 15 bases between them. Germline CDR1 is MNHNS and CDR2 is SASEGT. Here the CDR3 DNA reads TGTGCCAGCAGTGATTTAACTGGTGAAGGAGAGACCCAGTACTTC. This translates into CASSDLTGEGETQYF.

The chain couples TRBV5-8 to TRBJ2-1; 7 nucleotides align to TRBD2. V shed 4 bases, J shed 5 bases, and the junction held 12 bases outside the gene matches. The germline V gene has CDR1 SGHTS and CDR2 YDEGEE. The CDR3 is made up of 16 amino acids. CDR3 amino acids: CASSQKGRETHNEQFF. In DNA, the CDR3 is TGTGCCAGCAGCCAAAAGGGGCGGGAGACCCACAATGAGCAGTTCTTC.

Points on this clone: Other DNA sequences in this specimen translate into the identical CDR3. The rearrangement joins TRBV7-8 to TRBJ2-7; D may be TRBD1 (5 bases). This CDR3 comprises 14 residues. V was cut by 5 bases and J by 0 bases, with 11 bases left in between. CDR1 and CDR2 (germline): SGHVS, FQNEAQ. For the CDR3, the DNA is TGTGCCAGCAGCCCTCGACAGAGCTCCTACGAGCAGTACTTC. It encodes CASSPRQSSYEQYF.

The genes are TRBV27 and TRBJ1-1; possibly TRBD1 for D (5 bases). There are 14 residues in the CDR3. V lost 8 bases, J lost 0 bases, and 13 bases lay in between. The germline V gene has CDR1 MNHEY and CDR2 SMNVEV (reference sequence). CDR3 protein: CASLPGTMNTEAFF. CDR3 nucleotide sequence: TGTGCCAGCCTACCAGGGACCATGAACACTGAAGCTTTCTTT.

V gene TRBV4-1 combines with J gene TRBJ2-7; D gene uncertain. Germline V gene data show CDR1 as MGHRA and CDR2 as YSYEKL. The length of the CDR3 is 12 residues. V was clipped by 1 base and J by 4 bases, with 5 bases between them. The CDR3 reads CASSQVPYEQYF. The CDR3 nucleotides read TGCGCCAGCAGCCAAGTCCCTTACGAGCAGTACTTC.

This chain connects TRBV2 to TRBJ2-7; D call uncertain. The CDR3 has 11 amino acids. V was cut by 4 bases and J by 5 bases, with 6 bases left in between. CDR1 SNHLY and CDR2 FYNNEI come from the germline V gene. The CDR3 loop is CASSGVDEQYF. The CDR3 nucleotides are TGTGCCAGCAGTGGTGTGGACGAGCAGTACTTC. The full variable domain, its missing parts supplied by reference TRBV2 and TRBJ2-7, is EPEVTQTPSHQVTQMGQEVILRCVPISNHLYFYWYRQILGQKVEFLVSFYNNEISEKSEIFDDQFSVERPDGSNFTLKIRSTKLEDSAMYFCASSGVDEQYFGPGTRLTVT.

A remark on this clone: Its ends do not fully match the called genes, so a read error is possible. The chain is built from TRBV29-1 and TRBJ2-7; no firm D call. The CDR3 has 11 residues. The germline CDR1 and CDR2 sequences are SQVTM and ANQGSEA. The CDR3: CSVVVSHEQYF. As DNA, the CDR3 is TGCAGCGTTGTAGTCTCCCACGAGCAGTACTTC.

The V and J genes are TRBV5-6 and TRBJ1-2, with 7 positions matching TRBD1. Germline V gene lookup returns CDR1 SGHDT and CDR2 YYEEEE. CDR3 length: 15 residues. V lost 4 bases to trimming and J lost 2 bases; unmatched junction nucleotides: 8. CDR3 residues: CASSTDREENYGYTF. The DNA of the CDR3 is TGTGCCAGCAGCACTGACAGGGAGGAAAACTATGGCTACACCTTC. Filled out from reference TRBV5-6 and TRBJ1-2, the complete variable domain reads DAGVTQSPTHLIKTRGQQVTLRCSPKSGHDTVSWYQQALGQGPQFIFQYYEEEERQRGNFPDRFSGHQFPNYSSELNVNALLLGDSALYLCASSTDREENYGYTFGSGTRLTVV.

For this clone: This sample includes further DNA sequences coding for the same CDR3. The chain joins TRBV5-1 to TRBJ2-7, with unresolved D. Trimming removed 0 bases from V and 1 base from J, with 5 bases in between. CDR3 length: 13 amino acids. Per the germline V gene, CDR1 is SGHRS and CDR2 is YFSETQ. CDR3 protein: CASSLVASYEQYF. The CDR3 DNA follows: TGCGCCAGCAGCTTGGTCGCGTCCTACGAGCAGTACTTC.

The chain carries TRBV13 and TRBJ2-3, with TRBD2 matching over 9 bases. Germline CDR1 is PRHDT and CDR2 is FYEKMQ (reference sequence). This CDR3 region has 17 residues. V lost 5 bases, J lost 1 base, and 10 bases stayed unmatched. CDR3 sequence reads: CASSPTASGGRTDTQYF. For the CDR3, the DNA is TGTGCCAGCAGCCCTACTGCGAGCGGGGGGCGCACAGATACGCAGTATTTT.